The T cell receptor beta chain under discussion was sequenced for a study of blood T cell repertoires in COVID-19. Study background: Both acute and convalescent COVID-19 samples were obtained from the United States, Italy and Spain. PBMCs, B-cell-depleted T cells, or T cells were the source of the cDNA or gDNA that made up the material.

In the study's own analysis: From reference gene primer amplification, estimates of nucleated cell counts were derived. Libraries were prepared by immunoSEQ multiplex PCR; TCRdb keeps only in-frame clonotypes and omits some of them. V and J calls and clone size follow that table, whereas D and trimming were derived from the DNA. The table includes 150,000 to 200,000 clones, approximately 85% detected once. This clone was recorded once. This CDR3 region has 14 residues. V dropped 6 bases and J dropped 6 bases, with 16 bases sitting between them. CDR1 and CDR2 from the germline V gene are KGHDR and SFDVKD.

This chain links TRBV24-1 with TRBJ1-1; D gene ambiguous. The receptor was derived from a woman aged 55-69 years with acute or convalescent COVID-19. Sequenced input: peripheral blood. The CDR3 bases are TGTGCCACCAGTCGATCAGGCCAAACGGCTGAAGCTTTCTTT. It translates to CATSRSGQTAEAFF.